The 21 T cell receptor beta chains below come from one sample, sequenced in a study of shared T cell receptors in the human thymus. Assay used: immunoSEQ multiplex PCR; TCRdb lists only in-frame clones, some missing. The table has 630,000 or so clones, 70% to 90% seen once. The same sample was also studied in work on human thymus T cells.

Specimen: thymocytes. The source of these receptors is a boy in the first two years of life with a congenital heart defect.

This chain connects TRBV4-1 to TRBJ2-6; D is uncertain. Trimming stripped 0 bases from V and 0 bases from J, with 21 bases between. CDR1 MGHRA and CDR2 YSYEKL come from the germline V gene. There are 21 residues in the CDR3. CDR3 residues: CASSQDHLAFLPGSGANVLTF. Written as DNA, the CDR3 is TGCGCCAGCAGCCAAGATCATTTAGCCTTCCTCCCCGGCTCTGGGGCCAACGTCCTGACTTTC.

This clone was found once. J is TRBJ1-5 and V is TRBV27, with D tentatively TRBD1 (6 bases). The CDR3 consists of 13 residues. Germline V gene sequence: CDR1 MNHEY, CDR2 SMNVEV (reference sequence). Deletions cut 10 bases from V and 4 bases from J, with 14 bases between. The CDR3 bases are TGTGCCATCCTGACAGGCAATAATCAGCCCCAGCATTTT. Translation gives CAILTGNNQPQHF.

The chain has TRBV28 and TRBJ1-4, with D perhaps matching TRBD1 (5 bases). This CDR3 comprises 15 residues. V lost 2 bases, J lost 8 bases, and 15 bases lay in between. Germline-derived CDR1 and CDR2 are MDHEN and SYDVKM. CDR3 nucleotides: TGTGCCAGCAGTTTAAAGGACATGAGAAGGGAAAAACTGTTTTTT. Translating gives CASSLKDMRREKLFF. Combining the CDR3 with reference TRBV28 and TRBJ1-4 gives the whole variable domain DVKVTQSSRYLVKRTGEKVFLECVQDMDHENMFWYRQDPGLGLRLIYFSYDVKMKEKGDIPEGYSVSREKKERFSLILESASTNQTSMYLCASSLKDMRREKLFFGSGTQLSVL.

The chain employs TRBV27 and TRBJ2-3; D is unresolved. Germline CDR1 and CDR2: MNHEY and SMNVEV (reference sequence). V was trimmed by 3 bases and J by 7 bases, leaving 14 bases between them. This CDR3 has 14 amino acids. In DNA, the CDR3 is TGTGCCAGCAGTTTGGGCCGGAATGGTCATACGCAGTATTTT. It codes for CASSLGRNGHTQYF.

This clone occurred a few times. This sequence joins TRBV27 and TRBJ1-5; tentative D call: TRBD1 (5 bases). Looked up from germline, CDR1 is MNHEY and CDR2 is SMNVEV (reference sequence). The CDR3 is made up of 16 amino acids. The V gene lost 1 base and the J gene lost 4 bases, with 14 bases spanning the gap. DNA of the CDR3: TGTGCCAGCAGTTTATTGGGGGTCGGGGGAAATCAGCCCCAGCATTTT. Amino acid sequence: CASSLLGVGGNQPQHF.

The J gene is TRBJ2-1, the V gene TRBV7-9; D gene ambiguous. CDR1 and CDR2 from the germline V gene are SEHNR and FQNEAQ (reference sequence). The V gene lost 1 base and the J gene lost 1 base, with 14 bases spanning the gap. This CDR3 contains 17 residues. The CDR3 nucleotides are TGTGCCAGCAGCTTAGTAACTTACCACCCTTCCTACAATGAGCAGTTCTTC. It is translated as CASSLVTYHPSYNEQFF.

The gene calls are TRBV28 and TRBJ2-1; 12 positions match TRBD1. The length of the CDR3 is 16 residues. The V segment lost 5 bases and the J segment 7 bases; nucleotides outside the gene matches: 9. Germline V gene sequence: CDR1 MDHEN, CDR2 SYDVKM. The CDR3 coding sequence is TGTGCCAGCAGTAGCCGGGACAGGGGGCCGTATAATGAGCAGTTCTTC. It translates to CASSSRDRGPYNEQFF.

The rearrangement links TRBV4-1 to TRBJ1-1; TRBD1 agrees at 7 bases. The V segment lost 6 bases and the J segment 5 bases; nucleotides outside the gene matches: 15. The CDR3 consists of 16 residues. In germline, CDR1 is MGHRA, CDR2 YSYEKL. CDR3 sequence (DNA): TGCGCCAGCAGGCCCAAAGATAGCGACAGGGAAACTGAAGCTTTCTTT. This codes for CASRPKDSDRETEAFF.

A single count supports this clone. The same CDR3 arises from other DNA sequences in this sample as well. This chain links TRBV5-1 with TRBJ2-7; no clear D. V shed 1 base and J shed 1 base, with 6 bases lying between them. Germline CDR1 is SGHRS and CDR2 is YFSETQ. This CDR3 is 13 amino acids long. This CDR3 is CASSLTASYEQYF. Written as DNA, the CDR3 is TGCGCCAGCAGCTTGACAGCTTCCTACGAGCAGTACTTC.

The CDR3, as DNA: TGCGCCGCAGGACTAGACAGGGGGCGGATGGAAGGTGTCTATGAGCAGTTCTTC. It encodes CAAGLDRGRMEGVYEQFF. The V and J genes are TRBV10-2 and TRBJ2-1, with 10 bases fitting TRBD1. Trimming at V came to 11 bases and at J to 8 bases, leaving 24 bases not matched to a gene. Germline V lookup: CDR1 WSHSY, CDR2 SAAADI. The CDR3 has 18 residues.

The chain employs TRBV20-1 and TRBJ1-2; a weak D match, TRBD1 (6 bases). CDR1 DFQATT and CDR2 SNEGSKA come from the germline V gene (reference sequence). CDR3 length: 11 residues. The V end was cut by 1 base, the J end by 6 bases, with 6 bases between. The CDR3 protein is CSARGDNGYTF. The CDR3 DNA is TGCAGTGCTAGAGGGGACAATGGCTACACCTTC.

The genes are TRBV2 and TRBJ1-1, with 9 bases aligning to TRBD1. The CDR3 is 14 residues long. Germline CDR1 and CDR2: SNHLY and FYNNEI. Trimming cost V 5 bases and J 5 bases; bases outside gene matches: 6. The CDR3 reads CASSFDRGGTEAFF. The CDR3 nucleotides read TGTGCCAGCAGTTTCGACAGGGGGGGAACTGAAGCTTTCTTT.

CDR3: CASSQSTSGGYEQYF. CDR3 DNA: TGCGCCAGCAGCCAGTCGACTAGCGGGGGTTACGAGCAGTACTTC. This sequence joins TRBV4-1 and TRBJ2-7; 12 bases align to TRBD2. Germline lookup yields CDR1 MGHRA and CDR2 YSYEKL. This CDR3 contains 15 residues. The V and J ends lost 3 bases and 4 bases, in that order; junction bases with no gene match: 4.

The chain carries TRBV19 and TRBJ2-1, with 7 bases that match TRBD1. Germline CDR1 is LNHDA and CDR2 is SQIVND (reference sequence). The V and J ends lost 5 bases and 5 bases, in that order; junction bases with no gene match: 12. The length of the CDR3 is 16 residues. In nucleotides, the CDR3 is TGTGCCAGTAGTGGCAGGGGGTCGGGCTTTAACAATGAGCAGTTCTTC. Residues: CASSGRGSGFNNEQFF.

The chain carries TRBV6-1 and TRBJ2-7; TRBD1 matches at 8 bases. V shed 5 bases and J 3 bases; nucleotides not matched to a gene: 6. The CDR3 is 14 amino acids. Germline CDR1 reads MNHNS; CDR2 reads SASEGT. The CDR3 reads CASSKTGAFYEQYF. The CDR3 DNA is TGTGCCAGCAGTAAGACAGGGGCTTTCTACGAGCAGTACTTC.

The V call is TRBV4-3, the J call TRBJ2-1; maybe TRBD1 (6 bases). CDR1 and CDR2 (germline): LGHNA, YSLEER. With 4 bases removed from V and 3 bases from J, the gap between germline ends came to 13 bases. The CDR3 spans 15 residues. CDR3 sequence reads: CASSRYRADYNEQFF. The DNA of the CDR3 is TGCGCCAGCAGCCGGTACAGGGCAGACTACAATGAGCAGTTCTTC.

As DNA, the CDR3 is TGTGCCAGCCGGACTAGTTCCTACAATGAGCAGTTCTTC. Translated, it gives CASRTSSYNEQFF. The gene calls are TRBV6-5 and TRBJ2-1; 7 bases are shared with TRBD2. The germline CDR1 and CDR2 sequences are MNHEY and SVGAGI. The V and J ends lost 8 bases and 1 base, in that order; junction bases with no gene match: 2. The CDR3 sequence is 13 residues long.

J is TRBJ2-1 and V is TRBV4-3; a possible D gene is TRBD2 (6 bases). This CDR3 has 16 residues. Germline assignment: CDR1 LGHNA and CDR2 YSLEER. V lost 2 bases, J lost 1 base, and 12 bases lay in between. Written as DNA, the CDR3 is TGCGCCAGCAGCCAAAGCCGGGACTCTTCCTACAATGAGCAGTTCTTC. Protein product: CASSQSRDSSYNEQFF.

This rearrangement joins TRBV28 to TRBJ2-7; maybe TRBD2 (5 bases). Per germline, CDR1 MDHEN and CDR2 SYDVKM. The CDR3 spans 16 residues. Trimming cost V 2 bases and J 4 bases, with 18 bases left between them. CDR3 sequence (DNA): TGTGCCAGCAGTTTAACCTTAGGGAGTATCAGATACGAGCAGTACTTC. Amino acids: CASSLTLGSIRYEQYF.

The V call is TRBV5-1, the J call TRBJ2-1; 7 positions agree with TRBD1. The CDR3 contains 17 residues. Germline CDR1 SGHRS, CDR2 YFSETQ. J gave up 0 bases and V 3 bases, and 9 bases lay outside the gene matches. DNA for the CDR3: TGCGCCAGCAGCTACGAAACAGGGGACGGCTCCTACAATGAGCAGTTCTTC. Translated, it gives CASSYETGDGSYNEQFF.

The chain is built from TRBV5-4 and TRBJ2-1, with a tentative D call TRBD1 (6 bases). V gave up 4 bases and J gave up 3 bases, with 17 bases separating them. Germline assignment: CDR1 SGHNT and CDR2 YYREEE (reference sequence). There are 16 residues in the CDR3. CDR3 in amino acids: CASSIMTGAYYNEQFF. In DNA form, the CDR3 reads TGTGCCAGCAGCATAATGACAGGAGCTTACTACAATGAGCAGTTCTTC.